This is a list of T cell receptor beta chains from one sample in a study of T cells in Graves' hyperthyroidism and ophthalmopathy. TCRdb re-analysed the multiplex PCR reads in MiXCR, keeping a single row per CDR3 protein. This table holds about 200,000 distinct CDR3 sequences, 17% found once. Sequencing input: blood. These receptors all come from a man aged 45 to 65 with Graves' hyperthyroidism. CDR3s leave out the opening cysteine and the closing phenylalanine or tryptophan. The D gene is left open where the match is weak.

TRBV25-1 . ASSEGPGRQETQY
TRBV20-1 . SAWDRGVLAGAGTGELF
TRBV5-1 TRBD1 ASSWDSSTDTQY
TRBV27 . ASSPLGALNTEAF
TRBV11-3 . ASSLRTTGYTDTQY
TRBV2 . ASSGRGNEKLF
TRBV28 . ASNGRTNTEAF
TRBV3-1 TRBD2 ASSQDTTSTDEQF
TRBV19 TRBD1 ASSPGQAIGKNIQY
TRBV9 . ASSVGVGMNTGELF
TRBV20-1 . SASTSSYEQY
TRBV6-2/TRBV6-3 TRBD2 ASSYSGGRAGSEQF
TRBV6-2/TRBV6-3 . ASSTPTGRGTTGYNEQF
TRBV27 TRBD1 ASKQGNEKLF
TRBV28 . ASSITGIPYEQY
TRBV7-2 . ASSPGVGTPQY
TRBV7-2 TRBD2 ASSLVPSGSYEQY
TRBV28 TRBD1 ASREGQGVDEQY
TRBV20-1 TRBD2 SVRGTLAGGPTYEQY
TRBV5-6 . ASSNARLDPGNTIY
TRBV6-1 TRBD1 ASSKDGQGGSGNTIY
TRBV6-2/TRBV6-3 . ASRPDTSYEQY
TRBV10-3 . AIRTDQETQY
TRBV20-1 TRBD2 SARVASGRDADTQY
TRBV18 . ASSPGTRYTQY
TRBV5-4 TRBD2 ASSDLTSGPSYEQY
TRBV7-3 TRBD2 ASSSSGVSTDTQY
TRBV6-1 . ASRHGADGELF
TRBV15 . ATSLGSSTDTQY
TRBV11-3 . ASSPRGGGTDTQY
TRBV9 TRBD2 ASSGGLAYEQY
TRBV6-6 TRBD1 ASSYSYRGKSYGYT
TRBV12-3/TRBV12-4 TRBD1 ASSSRQGDNSPLH
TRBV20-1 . SANPPGRWGQPQH
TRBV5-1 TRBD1 ASSAGTGFSYEQY
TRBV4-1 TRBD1 ASSQPRTGLGYT
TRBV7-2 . ASSSEGLAINEQF
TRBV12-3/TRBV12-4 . ASSLTLHNEQF
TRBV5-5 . ASSLGENGNTIY
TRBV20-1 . SASPQGGRGGETQY
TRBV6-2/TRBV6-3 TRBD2 ASSYPTGAGGPNNEQF
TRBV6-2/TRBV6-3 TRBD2 ASSQGLAGVRELF
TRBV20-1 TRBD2 SARERGGTSGTRGSYNEQF
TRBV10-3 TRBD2 AISAASGAYNEQF
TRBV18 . ASSPPVGMYLYNEQF
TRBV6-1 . ASSHTGRGSYEQY
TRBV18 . ASSSAGTPGEYRDEQF
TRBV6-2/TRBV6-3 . ASNTPPAPQF
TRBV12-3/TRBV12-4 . ASSFNVVITEAF
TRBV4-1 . ASSQVRPVLSFDTQY
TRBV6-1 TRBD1 ASSTLTGDQETQY
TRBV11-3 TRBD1 ASSLRQGVAGELF
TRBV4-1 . ASSQASRYTGELF
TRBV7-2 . ASSYGQNNSPLH
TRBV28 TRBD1 ASSAYRGRTGHPSTDTQY